The 21 T cell receptor beta chains reported below all come from one sample, sequenced in a study of CD8 T cells in ankylosing spondylitis. TCRdb ran MiXCR on the 5' RACE reads and lists one entry per CDR3 protein. Of some 840,000 distinct CDR3 sequences in the sample, approximately 12% were seen once. These receptors' antigens are unknown. Study findings and constraints: It appeared that ankylosing spondylitis blood was characterized by a TCR beta motif of 8 or 9 highly homologous variants.

The sequenced sample was blood, either unsorted or a sorted T cell fraction (not recorded which). The source is a male donor with ankylosing spondylitis.

In this sample, this clonotype turned up a few times. The genes are TRBV4-3 and TRBJ2-5, with 7 bases fitting TRBD1. The length of the CDR3 is 16 residues. The junction had 9 bases not matched to a gene; V was cut back by 0 bases and J by 5 bases. From germline, CDR1 is LGHNA and CDR2 YSLEER. This chain's CDR3 is CASSQEQPTGLETQYF. The DNA for the CDR3 is TGCGCCAGCAGCCAAGAGCAGCCGACAGGGTTGGAGACCCAGTACTTC.

The table lists this clonotype with many counts. The chain recombines TRBV29-1 with TRBJ2-7, with 9 bases aligning to TRBD2. Germline CDR1 and CDR2: SQVTM and ANQGSEA. The ends lost 6 bases at V and 1 base at J; junction bases unmatched: 4. CDR3 length: 13 residues. Written as DNA, the CDR3 is TGCAGCGTGGCGGGACTAGCTTCCTACGAGCAGTACTTC. Amino acids: CSVAGLASYEQYF.

This clonotype was seen a few times. The rearrangement uses TRBV20-1 and TRBJ2-1, with a possible D match to TRBD2 (5 bases). The length of the CDR3 is 14 residues. The germline V and J ends were trimmed by 4 bases and 0 bases, with 10 bases remaining between them. In germline, CDR1 is DFQATT, CDR2 SNEGSKA (reference sequence). The CDR3 region has the DNA TGCAGTGCTACACGGGAATTCTCCTACAATGAGCAGTTCTTC. Its protein product is CSATREFSYNEQFF.

Concerning this clonotype itself: One end of the junction fails to match germline, which may point to a read error. This sequence joins TRBV20-1 and TRBJ2-7; 11 bases agree with TRBD1. In germline, CDR1 is DFQATT, CDR2 SNEGSKA (reference sequence). This CDR3 contains 14 residues. CDR3 region: CSARAGQGAHEQYF. The CDR3 coding sequence is TGCAGTGCCAGAGCCGGACAGGGGGCGCACGAGCAGTACTTC.

This clonotype has ten or more counts. This rearrangement joins TRBV20-1 to TRBJ1-2; TRBD1 agrees at 8 bases. The V gene end was trimmed by 4 bases and the J gene end by 2 bases; junction bases not matched to a gene: 3. CDR3 length: 13 amino acids. The germline gives CDR1 DFQATT, CDR2 SNEGSKA (reference sequence). The DNA for the CDR3 is TGCAGTGCTATCTGGACAGGGAACTATGGCTACACCTTC. Its translation is CSAIWTGNYGYTF.

This clonotype showed up many times. V is TRBV20-1 and J is TRBJ2-3, with 7 positions matching TRBD2. V gave up 3 bases and J gave up 4 bases; unmatched junction bases: 10. CDR1 is DFQATT and CDR2 is SNEGSKA in the germline V gene (reference sequence). The CDR3 contains 15 residues. The DNA of the CDR3 is TGCAGTGCTAGTTGGGGCGGGAGTTTGTCAGATACGCAGTATTTT. Translation gives CSASWGGSLSDTQYF.

This clonotype turned up a few times. The chain recombines TRBV20-1 with TRBJ2-1, with D maybe TRBD1 (5 bases). CDR1 and CDR2 (germline): DFQATT, SNEGSKA (reference sequence). The CDR3 consists of 15 residues. Trimming pared 3 bases from V and 4 bases from J, leaving 16 bases between. CDR3 sequence: CSASRGVSLYNEQFF. DNA for the CDR3: TGCAGTGCTAGTAGGGGCGTTAGTCTTTACAATGAGCAGTTCTTC.

The chain employs TRBV20-1 and TRBJ1-4, with D uncertain. This CDR3 is built from 14 residues. The V and J ends lost 0 bases and 7 bases respectively, with 12 bases between them. The germline gives CDR1 DFQATT, CDR2 SNEGSKA (reference sequence). CDR3: CSARDFFVREKLFF. The CDR3 DNA reads as TGCAGTGCTAGAGACTTTTTTGTCCGTGAAAAACTGTTTTTT.

This clonotype has a count of ten or more. The chain employs TRBV6-5 and TRBJ1-2; D is unresolved. V lost 2 bases and J 6 bases, leaving 10 bases between the germline ends. Germline V gene sequence: CDR1 MNHEY, CDR2 SVGAGI. This CDR3 contains 13 residues. The CDR3 DNA is TGTGCCAGCAGTTACAATCCTGGGGATGGCTACACCTTC. Translated: CASSYNPGDGYTF.

This clonotype was observed a handful of times. The chain recombines TRBV7-9 with TRBJ2-7; 7 bases are shared with TRBD1. The ends lost 2 bases at V and 3 bases at J; junction bases unmatched: 7. Germline CDR1 is SEHNR and CDR2 is FQNEAQ (reference sequence). The CDR3 is 15 amino acids. The CDR3 reads CASSLKQGNFYEQYF. The DNA for the CDR3 is TGTGCCAGCAGCTTAAAACAGGGGAATTTCTACGAGCAGTACTTC.

The chain uses TRBV5-1 and TRBJ2-7, with D unresolved. This CDR3 is 14 amino acids long. Trimming shortened V by 0 bases and J by 6 bases, and 13 bases separated the two germline ends. Germline values: CDR1 SGHRS, CDR2 YFSETQ. Here the CDR3 DNA reads TGCGCCAGCAGCTTGGGACCTCCTCTCGGCGAGCAGTACTTC. This gives the protein CASSLGPPLGEQYF. The full variable domain, in which reference TRBV5-1 and TRBJ2-7 provide the parts outside the CDR3, is KAGVTQTPRYLIKTRGQQVTLSCSPISGHRSVSWYQQTPGQGLQFLFEYFSETQRNKGNFPGRFSGRQFSNSRSEMNVSTLELGDSALYLCASSLGPPLGEQYFGPGTRLTVT.

In its sample, this clonotype was seen a few times. The rearrangement uses TRBV20-1 and TRBJ1-2; D is possibly TRBD1 (6 bases). This CDR3 is 14 amino acids long. CDR1 is DFQATT, CDR2 SNEGSKA, per germline (reference sequence). Trimming left V 5 bases short and J 7 bases short, with 20 bases between. The CDR3 coding sequence is TGCAGTGCTCCCTACGGGGGGGCGAGGGGTGGCTACACCTTC. Protein sequence: CSAPYGGARGGYTF.

The chain employs TRBV6-1 and TRBJ2-7, with D hard to call. CDR3 length equals 12 residues. CDR1 is MNHNS, CDR2 SASEGT, per germline. Trimming shortened V by 5 bases and J by 7 bases, and 12 bases separated the two germline ends. The CDR3 spells CASSLNLEEQYF. The CDR3 DNA reads as TGTGCCAGCAGTTTAAACTTAGAGGAGCAGTACTTC.

CDR3 in amino acids: CASSPQSGTEAFF. CDR3 bases: TGTGCCAGCAGCCCTCAGTCGGGCACTGAAGCTTTCTTT. The chain links TRBV7-9 to TRBJ1-1; D not certain. The CDR3 totals 13 residues. The V end lost 5 bases, the J end lost 4 bases, and 11 bases lay between the germline ends. Germline V lookup: CDR1 SEHNR, CDR2 FQNEAQ (reference sequence).

This clonotype has ten or more counts. This sequence joins TRBV5-1 and TRBJ2-1; D uncertain. The CDR3 runs 16 residues. V dropped 5 bases and J dropped 0 bases, with 15 bases sitting between them. CDR1 and CDR2 from the germline V gene are SGHRS and YFSETQ. The CDR3 protein is CASSLNAESSYNEQFF. The CDR3 bases are TGCGCCAGCAGTTTGAATGCTGAGAGCTCCTACAATGAGCAGTTCTTC.

This clonotype showed up many times. The chain is built from TRBV6-2 or TRBV6-3 and TRBJ2-3; unclear D gene. The CDR3 is 13 amino acids. V was cut by 4 bases and J by 6 bases, with 11 bases left in between. CDR1 is MNHEY, CDR2 SVGEGT, per germline. Here the CDR3 reads CASSWRRTDTQYF. The CDR3 region has the DNA TGTGCCAGCAGTTGGCGACGGACGGATACGCAGTATTTT.

This clonotype was counted only a few times. The rearrangement links TRBV15 to TRBJ2-3; TRBD2 agrees at 10 bases. Losses at the gene ends were 5 bases for V and 7 bases for J; bases not matched to a gene: 18. The CDR3 runs 18 residues. Per the germline V gene, CDR1 is LNHNV and CDR2 is YYDKDF (reference sequence). The CDR3 nucleotides read TGTGCCACCAGCCCCCGGAGGGCTAGCGGGAGAGGTTCAAATACGCAGTATTTT. This encodes CATSPRRASGRGSNTQYF.

The chain joins TRBV20-1 to TRBJ2-1; either TRBD1 or TRBD2 may supply D (5 bases each). Germline V gives CDR1 DFQATT, CDR2 SNEGSKA (reference sequence). The CDR3 sequence is 15 residues long. The V end lost 3 bases, the J end lost 2 bases, and 14 bases lay between the germline ends. The CDR3 DNA reads as TGCAGTGCTAGGGATTCGAGGGGCCCCTACAATGAGCAGTTCTTC. Its protein is CSARDSRGPYNEQFF.

This clonotype was counted between two and nine times. CDR3 in amino acids: CSARKTIINYGYTF. In DNA form, the CDR3 reads TGCAGTGCTAGGAAGACAATAATTAACTATGGCTACACCTTC. The genes are TRBV20-1 and TRBJ1-2; unclear D gene. This CDR3 is built from 14 residues. Germline CDR1 is DFQATT and CDR2 is SNEGSKA (reference sequence). The ends were cut back, 3 bases at V and 1 base at J, with 12 bases in the middle.

This clonotype showed up just a few times. The chain carries TRBV7-2 and TRBJ2-7; D remains unclear. With 4 bases removed from V and 2 bases from J, the gap between germline ends came to 15 bases. Germline V gives CDR1 SGHTA, CDR2 FQGNSA. This CDR3 has 15 residues. The CDR3 DNA is TGTGCCAGCAGCTCTGCCATAAAGCCCACCTACGAGCAGTACTTC. Encoded protein: CASSSAIKPTYEQYF.

This clonotype came up many times. The genes are TRBV7-2 and TRBJ1-2; D uncertain. The CDR3 extends over 15 amino acids. V was cut by 5 bases and J by 8 bases, with 21 bases left in between. CDR1 and CDR2 from the germline V gene are SGHTA and FQGNSA. The CDR3: CASSTKARNSRGYTF. CDR3 coding DNA: TGTGCCAGCAGCACAAAGGCTCGGAATTCGCGGGGCTACACCTTC.